This T cell receptor (beta chain) was captured by sequencing in a study of blood T cell repertoires in COVID-19. Study details: T cells, B-cell-depleted T cells, or PBMCs supplied cDNA or gDNA.

Trimming took 0 bases from V and 0 from J, leaving 15 bases between them. The germline gives CDR1 SGDLS, CDR2 YYNGEE. The CDR3 contains 17 residues. Profiled with immunoSEQ multiplex PCR; TCRdb holds only in-frame clones, not every one. The sample lists fewer than 65,000 clones, 85% occurring once. The sequence derives from a human donor in a cohort sampled during active COVID-19. This rearrangement joins TRBV9 to TRBJ1-1, with a weak D call TRBD1 (6 bases). Source material: peripheral blood. The DNA for the CDR3 is TGTGCCAGCAGCGTAGATGGACAGTCCAACATGAACACTGAAGCTTTCTTT. Protein product: CASSVDGQSNMNTEAFF.